This T cell receptor beta chain is drawn from a study of technical replicates of blood from several donors. The repertoire was sequenced with immunoSEQ multiplex PCR; TCRdb's copy has only in-frame clones and lacks some. The sample carries tens of thousands of clones, roughly 95% recorded once. Sequenced sample: T cells isolated from PBMCs. This clonotype originated in a human donor in good health.

The CDR3 DNA follows: TGTGCCAGCAGTAACCCATTGACAGGGGCCTATGGCTACACCTTC. Translated: CASSNPLTGAYGYTF. This chain links TRBV6-5 with TRBJ1-2; 8 bases map to TRBD1. The CDR3 extends over 15 amino acids. Trimming cost V 5 bases and J 4 bases; bases outside gene matches: 9. CDR1 is MNHEY, CDR2 SVGAGI, per germline.